Below are 26 T cell receptor beta chains sequenced from a single sample in a study of preoperative IRX-2 immunotherapy in early breast cancer. Here immunoSEQ multiplex PCR was the method, and the copy in TCRdb shows in-frame clones only, minus some. The sample gives 35,000 to 45,000 clones, approximately 85% of which show up once; approximately 1.5% is in the top ten. The treatment was: preoperative locoregional IRX-2 cytokine immunotherapy. The sample in question was lymph node tissue, obtained after IRX-2 immunotherapy. The receptors originated from a human donor with breast cancer.

The chain is built from TRBV7-1 and TRBJ1-5; 8 bases align to TRBD1. TRBV7-1 is an open reading frame whose function is uncertain. J gave up 6 bases and V 5 bases, and 6 bases lay outside the gene matches. This CDR3 has 14 amino acids. The CDR3: CASSAGQGIQPQHF. The DNA of the CDR3 is TGTGCCAGCAGCGCCGGACAGGGAATTCAGCCCCAGCATTTT.

The chain is built from TRBV5-1 and TRBJ1-5; tentative D call: TRBD1 (5 bases). This CDR3 has 15 amino acids. Trimming shortened V by 1 base and J by 7 bases, and 15 bases separated the two germline ends. Per germline, CDR1 SGHRS and CDR2 YFSETQ. The CDR3 sequence is CASSLLPGPDQPQHF. Here the CDR3 DNA reads TGCGCCAGCAGCTTGTTACCGGGGCCGGACCAGCCCCAGCATTTT.

The V call is TRBV6-8, the J call TRBJ1-2; D not certain. Trimming removed 6 bases from V and 6 bases from J, with 14 bases in between. The V gene's germline CDR1 is MNHGY and CDR2 SAAAGT. The CDR3 has 13 amino acids. The CDR3 nucleotides read TGTGCCAGCAGACCAACCCGGAGGGATGGCTACACCTTC. Translating gives CASRPTRRDGYTF.

V gene TRBV23-1 combines with J gene TRBJ2-7; possible D gene TRBD2, 5 bases. TRBV23-1 is filed as an ORF, its function uncertain. V shed 0 bases and J shed 0 bases, with 15 bases lying between them. CDR3 length equals 17 residues. The CDR3 is CASSQSKHGGFSYEQYF. The CDR3 nucleotides read TGCGCCAGCAGTCAATCGAAACACGGCGGGTTCTCCTACGAGCAGTACTTC.

The V call is TRBV23-1, the J call TRBJ1-2; 8 nucleotides match TRBD1. TRBV23-1 is an ORF; its function is uncertain. The CDR3 has 15 residues. V lost 6 bases to trimming and J lost 2 bases; unmatched junction nucleotides: 8. CDR3 sequence reads: CASSQDNRGNYGYTF. The CDR3 nucleotides are TGCGCCAGCAGCCAAGATAACAGGGGGAACTATGGCTACACCTTC.

As regards this clone: One end of the junction varies from germline; a read error may be responsible. The CDR3 sequence: CASSYSFAGVKETQYF. The CDR3 bases are TGTGCCAGCAGTTACTCTTTCGCGGGGGTTAAAGAGACTCAGTACTTC. The chain links TRBV6-8 to TRBJ2-5; 7 bases map to TRBD2. CDR3 size: 16 residues. From germline, CDR1 is MNHGY and CDR2 SAAAGT.

CDR3 nucleotides: TGTGCCAGCAGCCTGTCAGGGGGTAGCACTGAAGCTTTCTTT. Protein sequence: CASSLSGGSTEAFF. The rearrangement uses TRBV7-6 and TRBJ1-1; 7 bases fit TRBD1. This CDR3 is built from 14 residues. J lost 4 bases, V lost 5 bases, and 7 bases had no gene match. The germline V gene has CDR1 SGHVS and CDR2 FNYEAQ. Full variable domain (rest looked up from reference TRBV7-6 and TRBJ1-1): GAGVSQSPRYKVTKRGQDVALRCDPISGHVSLYWYRQALGQGPEFLTYFNYEAQQDKSGLPNDRFSAERPEGSISTLTIQRTEQRDSAMYRCASSLSGGSTEAFFGQGTRLTVV.

This chain uses TRBV5-1 with TRBJ1-2; 8 nucleotides agree with TRBD1. Germline V gives CDR1 SGHRS, CDR2 YFSETQ. The V and J ends lost 0 bases and 7 bases, in that order; junction bases with no gene match: 8. CDR3 length equals 15 residues. The CDR3 reads CASSLAETGVGGYTF. CDR3 DNA sequence: TGCGCCAGCAGCTTGGCCGAGACAGGGGTAGGTGGCTACACCTTC. Combining the CDR3 with reference TRBV5-1 and TRBJ1-2 gives the whole variable domain KAGVTQTPRYLIKTRGQQVTLSCSPISGHRSVSWYQQTPGQGLQFLFEYFSETQRNKGNFPGRFSGRQFSNSRSEMNVSTLELGDSALYLCASSLAETGVGGYTFGSGTRLTVV.

The chain employs TRBV18 and TRBJ2-5; D possibly corresponds to TRBD1 (6 bases). Germline values: CDR1 KGHSH, CDR2 LQKENI. The CDR3 has 14 amino acids. Trimming removed 8 bases at V and 7 bases at J, with 20 bases between. In DNA, the CDR3 is TGTGCCAGCGGGGGACAAGAGGTTCTAGGGACCCAGTACTTC. Protein: CASGGQEVLGTQYF.

The gene calls are TRBV6-8 and TRBJ1-1; 9 nucleotides match TRBD1. The germline V gene encodes CDR1 MNHGY and CDR2 SAAAGT. The junction had 2 bases not matched to a gene; V was cut back by 6 bases and J by 3 bases. The CDR3 loop spans 13 amino acids. CDR3 amino acids: CASSGQGYTEAFF. CDR3 coding DNA: TGTGCCAGCAGCGGACAGGGGTACACTGAAGCTTTCTTT.

This chain joins TRBV6-8 and TRBJ2-1, with 9 bases fitting TRBD2. Germline CDR1 and CDR2: MNHGY and SAAAGT. The CDR3 is 15 residues long. V dropped 10 bases and J dropped 3; count of bases not matched to a gene: 10. The CDR3 sequence is CAITQAGGHYNEQFF. The CDR3 DNA follows: TGTGCCATCACCCAAGCGGGGGGCCACTACAATGAGCAGTTCTTC.

The gene calls are TRBV30 and TRBJ1-4; TRBD1 matches 9 bases. There are 12 residues in the CDR3. The J segment lost 14 bases and the V segment lost 5 bases, leaving 9 bases of the junction unmatched. Germline V gives CDR1 GTSNPN, CDR2 SVGIG (reference sequence). CDR3 nucleotides: TGTGCCTGGGCTGATACCGGGACAGGGCTGTTTTTT. Its protein product is CAWADTGTGLFF.

V and J are TRBV30 and TRBJ2-5, with D tentatively TRBD2 (6 bases). Germline V CDR1 and CDR2: GTSNPN, SVGIG (reference sequence). The germline V and J ends were trimmed by 1 base and 5 bases, with 14 bases remaining between them. This CDR3 is 14 amino acids long. CDR3 in amino acids: CAWSDGDWRETQYF. The DNA for the CDR3 is TGTGCCTGGAGTGACGGGGACTGGCGGGAGACCCAGTACTTC. The full variable domain, its missing parts supplied by reference TRBV30 and TRBJ2-5, is SQTIHQWPATLVQPVGSPLSLECTVEGTSNPNLYWYRQAAGRGLQLLFYSVGIGQISSEVPQNLSASRPQDRQFILSSKKLLLSDSGFYLCAWSDGDWRETQYFGPGTRLLVL.

V and J are TRBV11-3 and TRBJ2-4; 9 positions agree with TRBD2. The CDR3 consists of 16 residues. Germline lookup yields CDR1 SGHNT and CDR2 YENEEA. J was trimmed by 4 bases and V by 5 bases; bases with no gene match: 9. The chain's CDR3 is CASSVSSGGWKNIQYF. The CDR3 bases are TGTGCCAGCAGCGTCTCGAGCGGGGGGTGGAAAAACATTCAGTACTTC.

V usage is TRBV7-6 and J usage is TRBJ2-7; 8 bases are a match to TRBD1. This CDR3 spans 17 amino acids. J gave up 0 bases and V 1 base, and 8 bases lay outside the gene matches. The germline gives CDR1 SGHVS, CDR2 FNYEAQ. For the CDR3, the DNA is TGTGCCAGCAGCTTAGGTACAGGGGGTGAGATCTCCTACGAGCAGTACTTC. Protein: CASSLGTGGEISYEQYF.

This clone was seen a handful of times. This rearrangement joins TRBV11-3 to TRBJ2-1, with unresolved D. The CDR3 consists of 15 residues. Trimming cost V 3 bases and J 8 bases, with 17 bases left between them. In germline, CDR1 is SGHNT, CDR2 YENEEA. This CDR3 is CASSLGPTDLDEQFF. CDR3 DNA sequence: TGTGCCAGCAGCTTGGGTCCAACGGATTTGGATGAGCAGTTCTTC. The full variable domain, completed using reference TRBV11-3 and TRBJ2-1, is EAGVVQSPRYKIIEKKQPVAFWCNPISGHNTLYWYLQNLGQGPELLIRYENEEAVDDSQLPKDRFSAERLKGVDSTLKIQPAELGDSAVYLCASSLGPTDLDEQFFGPGTRLTVL.

This clone appeared a few times. The chain has TRBV11-3 and TRBJ1-2, with 8 positions matching TRBD1. Germline V gene sequence: CDR1 SGHNT, CDR2 YENEEA. V lost 2 bases, J lost 4 bases, and 3 bases stayed unmatched. CDR3 size: 14 residues. The CDR3 coding sequence is TGTGCCAGCAGCTTACAGACAGGGGCCTATGGCTACACCTTC. Amino acid sequence: CASSLQTGAYGYTF.

The table lists this clone with a few counts. The chain carries TRBV6-8 and TRBJ2-7; 9 bases map to TRBD1. Germline CDR1 MNHGY, CDR2 SAAAGT. With 6 bases clipped from V and 4 bases from J, the junction kept 7 bases outside the gene matches. CDR3 length: 14 amino acids. The DNA for the CDR3 is TGTGCCAGCAGCCAATACAGGGGGCAGTACGAGCAGTACTTC. Translation gives CASSQYRGQYEQYF.

A remark on this clone: At one end, the junction sequence differs from germline, possibly due to a read error. The V and J genes are TRBV11-3 and TRBJ2-5; the match to TRBD2 covers 12 bases. The CDR3 loop spans 16 amino acids. CDR1 is SGHNT, CDR2 YENEEA, per germline. The CDR3 sequence: CASSSGLAGIQETQYF. The CDR3 bases are TGTGCTAGCAGCTCCGGACTAGCGGGGATCCAAGAGACCCAGTACTTC.

V and J are TRBV6-7 and TRBJ1-2; D is perhaps TRBD1 (6 bases). TRBV6-7 has ORF status, its function being uncertain. The CDR3 runs 13 residues. Trimming removed 6 bases at V and 4 bases at J, with 12 bases between. The CDR3 nucleotides are TGTGCCAGCAGAAAACAGGGTGGCTATGGCTACACCTTC. It translates to CASRKQGGYGYTF.

The chain carries TRBV10-2 and TRBJ2-7, with 11 bases identical to TRBD2. CDR3 length: 14 residues. CDR1 and CDR2 from the germline V gene are WSHSY and SAAADI. V lost 8 bases to trimming and J lost 1 base; unmatched junction nucleotides: 4. CDR3 protein: CASRLAGSSYEQYF. CDR3 in DNA: TGCGCCAGCCGACTAGCGGGGAGTTCCTACGAGCAGTACTTC.

The V and J genes are TRBV11-3 and TRBJ1-2; 12 bases align to TRBD1. Germline assignment: CDR1 SGHNT and CDR2 YENEEA. This CDR3 is 16 amino acids long. Trimming took 1 base from V and 5 from J; bases not matched to a gene: 5. This CDR3 reads CASSLGGQGALYGYTF. CDR3 nucleotide sequence: TGTGCCAGCAGCTTAGGGGGACAGGGGGCCCTATATGGCTACACCTTC.

CDR3 sequence (DNA): TGTGCCAGCAGTACAGGGGTAGGGGATCAGCCCCAGCATTTT. Protein: CASSTGVGDQPQHF. V is TRBV28 and J is TRBJ1-5; the match to TRBD1 covers 7 bases. Germline V gives CDR1 MDHEN, CDR2 SYDVKM. With V trimmed by 5 bases and J by 5 bases, 6 bases remained unmatched. This CDR3 contains 14 residues.

This chain links TRBV18 with TRBJ2-7; D ambiguous. Germline CDR1 reads KGHSH; CDR2 reads LQKENI. This CDR3 spans 15 amino acids. V lost 3 bases and J lost 0, with 12 bases in between. The CDR3 DNA reads as TGTGCCAGCTCACCGAACCGGGTAAGCTCCTACGAGCAGTACTTC. It translates to CASSPNRVSSYEQYF.

This clone was found once. The genes are TRBV11-3 and TRBJ2-3; 13 nucleotides match TRBD2. V shed 0 bases and J 4 bases; nucleotides not matched to a gene: 4. The CDR3 contains 17 residues. Germline V gene lookup returns CDR1 SGHNT and CDR2 YENEEA. The DNA for the CDR3 is TGTGCCAGCAGCTTAGATAGGACTAGCGGGGGTTCAGATACGCAGTATTTT. The encoded protein is CASSLDRTSGGSDTQYF.

This chain connects TRBV6-8 to TRBJ2-3; 10 nucleotides align to TRBD1. CDR1 is MNHGY and CDR2 is SAAAGT in the germline V gene. V trimming: 10 bases; J trimming: 5 bases; junction bases outside the gene matches: 18. CDR3 length: 17 residues. CDR3: CATSSLGQGVFIDTQYF. Written as DNA, the CDR3 is TGTGCCACGTCGAGTCTAGGACAGGGGGTATTCATAGATACGCAGTATTTT.